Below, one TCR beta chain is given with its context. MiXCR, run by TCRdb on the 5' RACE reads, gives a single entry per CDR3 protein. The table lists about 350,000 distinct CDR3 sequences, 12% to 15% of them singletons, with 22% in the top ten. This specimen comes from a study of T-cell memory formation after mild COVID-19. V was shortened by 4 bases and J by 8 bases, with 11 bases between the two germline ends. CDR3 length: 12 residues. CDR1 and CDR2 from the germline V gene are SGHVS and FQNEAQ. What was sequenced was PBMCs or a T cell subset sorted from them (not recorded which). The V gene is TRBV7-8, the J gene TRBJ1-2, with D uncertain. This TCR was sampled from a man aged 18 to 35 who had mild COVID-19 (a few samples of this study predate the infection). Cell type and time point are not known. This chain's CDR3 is CASSSRRVGYTF. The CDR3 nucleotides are TGTGCCAGCAGCTCCAGGAGGGTAGGCTACACCTTC.